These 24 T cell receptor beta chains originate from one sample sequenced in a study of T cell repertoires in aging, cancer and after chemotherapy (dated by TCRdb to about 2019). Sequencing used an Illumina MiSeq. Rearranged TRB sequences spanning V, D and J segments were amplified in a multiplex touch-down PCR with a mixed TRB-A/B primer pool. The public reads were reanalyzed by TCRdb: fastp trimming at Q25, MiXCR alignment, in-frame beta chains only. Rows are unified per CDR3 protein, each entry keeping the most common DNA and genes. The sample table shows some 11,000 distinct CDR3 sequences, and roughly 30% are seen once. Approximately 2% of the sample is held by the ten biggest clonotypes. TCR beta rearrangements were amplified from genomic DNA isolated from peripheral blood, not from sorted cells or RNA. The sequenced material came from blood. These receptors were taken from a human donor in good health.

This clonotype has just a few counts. Written as DNA, the CDR3 is TGTGCCAGCAGTGCTTTGGGACAGGGGGCCGTCTCAGGGGGGCAGTACTTC. This codes for CASSALGQGAVSGGQYF. This chain joins TRBV6-1 and TRBJ2-7; 12 positions match TRBD1. V lost 4 bases, J lost 9 bases, and 16 bases stayed unmatched. Germline CDR1 and CDR2: MNHNS and SASEGT. CDR3 length: 17 amino acids.

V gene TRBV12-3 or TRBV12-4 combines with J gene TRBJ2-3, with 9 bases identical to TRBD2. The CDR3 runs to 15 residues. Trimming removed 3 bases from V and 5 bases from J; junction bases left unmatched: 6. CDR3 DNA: TGTGCCAGCAGTTTGCGCGGGAGGGCCGGAGATACGCAGTATTTT. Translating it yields CASSLRGRAGDTQYF.

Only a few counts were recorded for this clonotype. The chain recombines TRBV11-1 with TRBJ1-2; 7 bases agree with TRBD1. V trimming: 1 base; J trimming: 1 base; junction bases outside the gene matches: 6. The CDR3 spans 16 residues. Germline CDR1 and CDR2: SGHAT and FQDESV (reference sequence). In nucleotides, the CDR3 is TGTGCCAGCAGCTTAGGACGGACAGGCGTTAACTATGGCTACACCTTC. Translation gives CASSLGRTGVNYGYTF.

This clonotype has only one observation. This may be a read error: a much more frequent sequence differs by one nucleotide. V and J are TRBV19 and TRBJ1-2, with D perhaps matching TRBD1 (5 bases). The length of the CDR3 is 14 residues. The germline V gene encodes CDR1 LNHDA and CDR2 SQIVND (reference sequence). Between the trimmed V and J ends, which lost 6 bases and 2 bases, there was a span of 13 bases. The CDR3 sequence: CASRIAGRNYGYTF. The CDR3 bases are TGTGCCAGTAGAATTGCGGGGCGAAACTATGGCTACACCTTC. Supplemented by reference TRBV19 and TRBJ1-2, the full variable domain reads DGGITQSPKYLFRKEGQNVTLSCEQNLNHDAMYWYRQDPGQGLRLIYYSQIVNDFQKGDIAEGYSVSREKKESFPLTVTSAQKNPTAFYLCASRIAGRNYGYTFGSGTRLTVV.

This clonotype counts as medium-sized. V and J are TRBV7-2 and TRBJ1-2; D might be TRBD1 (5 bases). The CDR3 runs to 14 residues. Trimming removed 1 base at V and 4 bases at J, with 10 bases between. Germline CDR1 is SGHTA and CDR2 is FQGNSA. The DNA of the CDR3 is TGTGCCAGCAGCTTAGGCAGGGCCGTCTATGGCTACACCTTC. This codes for CASSLGRAVYGYTF.

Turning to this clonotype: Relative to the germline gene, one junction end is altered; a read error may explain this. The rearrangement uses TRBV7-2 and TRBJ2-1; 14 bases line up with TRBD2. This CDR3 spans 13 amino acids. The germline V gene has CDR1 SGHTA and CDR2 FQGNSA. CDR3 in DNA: TGTGCCAGCAGACCTCGTCCGGGACTAGCGGGGGACTTC. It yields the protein CASRPRPGLAGDF.

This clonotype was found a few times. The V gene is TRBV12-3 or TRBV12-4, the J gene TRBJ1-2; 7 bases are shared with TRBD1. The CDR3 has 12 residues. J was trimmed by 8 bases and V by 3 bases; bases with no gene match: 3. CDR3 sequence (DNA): TGTGCCAGCAGTTTTACGGGACAGGGCTACACCTTC. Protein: CASSFTGQGYTF.

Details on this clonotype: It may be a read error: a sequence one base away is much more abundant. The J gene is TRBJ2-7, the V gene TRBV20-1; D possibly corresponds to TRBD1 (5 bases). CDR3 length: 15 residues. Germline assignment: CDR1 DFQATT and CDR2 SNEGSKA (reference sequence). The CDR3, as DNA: TGCAGTGCTAGAGACCTGGAGCCTGGGGCTTACGAGAAGTACTTC. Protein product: CSARDLEPGAYEKYF.

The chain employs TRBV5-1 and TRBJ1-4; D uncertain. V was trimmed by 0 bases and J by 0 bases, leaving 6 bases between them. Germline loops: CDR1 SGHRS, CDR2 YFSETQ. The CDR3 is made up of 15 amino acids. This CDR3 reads CASSLAASTNEKLFF. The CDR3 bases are TGCGCCAGCAGCTTGGCAGCCTCAACTAATGAAAAACTGTTTTTT.

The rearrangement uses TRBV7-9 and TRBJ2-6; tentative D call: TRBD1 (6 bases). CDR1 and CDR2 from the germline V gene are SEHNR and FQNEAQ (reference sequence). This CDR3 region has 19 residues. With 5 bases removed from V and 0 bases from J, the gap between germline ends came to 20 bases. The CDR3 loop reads CASSPTRAGAHSGANVLTF. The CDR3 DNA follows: TGTGCCAGCAGCCCAACGAGGGCAGGGGCTCACTCTGGGGCCAACGTCCTGACTTTC.

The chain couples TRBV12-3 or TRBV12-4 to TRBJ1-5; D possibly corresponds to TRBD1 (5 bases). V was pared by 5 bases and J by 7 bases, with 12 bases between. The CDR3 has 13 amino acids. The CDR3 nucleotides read TGTGCCAGCAGTCCGGGGGGTGAGCAGCCCCAGCATTTT. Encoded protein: CASSPGGEQPQHF.

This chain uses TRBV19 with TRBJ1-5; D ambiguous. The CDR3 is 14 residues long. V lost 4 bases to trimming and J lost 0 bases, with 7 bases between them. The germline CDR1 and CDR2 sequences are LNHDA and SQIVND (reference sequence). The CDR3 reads CASSKGDSNQPQHF. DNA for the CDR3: TGTGCCAGTAGTAAGGGCGATAGCAATCAGCCCCAGCATTTT.

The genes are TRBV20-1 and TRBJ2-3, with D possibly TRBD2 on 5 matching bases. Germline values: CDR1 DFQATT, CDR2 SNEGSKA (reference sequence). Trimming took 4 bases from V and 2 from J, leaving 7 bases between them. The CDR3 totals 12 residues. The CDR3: CSAILATDTQYF. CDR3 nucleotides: TGCAGTGCTATCCTAGCCACAGATACGCAGTATTTT.

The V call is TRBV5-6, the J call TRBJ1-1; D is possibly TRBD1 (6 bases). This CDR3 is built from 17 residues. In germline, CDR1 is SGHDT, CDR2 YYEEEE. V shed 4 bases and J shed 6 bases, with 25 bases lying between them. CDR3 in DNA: TGTGCCAGCAGCCCGGTGGCGCGAGGGGGAAAGGACGCTGAAGCTTTCTTT. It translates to CASSPVARGGKDAEAFF.

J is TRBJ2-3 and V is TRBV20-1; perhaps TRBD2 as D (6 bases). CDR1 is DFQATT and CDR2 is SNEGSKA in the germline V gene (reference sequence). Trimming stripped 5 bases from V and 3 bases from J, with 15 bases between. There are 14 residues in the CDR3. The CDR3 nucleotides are TGCAGTGCTCTAAGCGGTGGGAGGACAGATACGCAGTATTTT. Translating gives CSALSGGRTDTQYF.

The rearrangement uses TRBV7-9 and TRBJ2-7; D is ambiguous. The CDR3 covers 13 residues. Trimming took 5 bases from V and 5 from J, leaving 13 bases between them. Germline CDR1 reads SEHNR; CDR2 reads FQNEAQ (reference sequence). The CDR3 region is CASSPKGRDEQYF. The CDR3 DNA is TGTGCCAGCAGCCCCAAGGGTAGGGACGAGCAGTACTTC.

CDR3 residues: CASTKDSVNSPLHF. The CDR3 bases are TGTGCCAGCACCAAGGACAGTGTTAATTCACCCCTCCACTTT. V is TRBV28 and J is TRBJ1-6; D possibly corresponds to TRBD1 (6 bases). This CDR3 region has 14 residues. Germline CDR1 MDHEN, CDR2 SYDVKM. The V end lost 7 bases, the J end lost 6 bases, and 13 bases lay between the germline ends.

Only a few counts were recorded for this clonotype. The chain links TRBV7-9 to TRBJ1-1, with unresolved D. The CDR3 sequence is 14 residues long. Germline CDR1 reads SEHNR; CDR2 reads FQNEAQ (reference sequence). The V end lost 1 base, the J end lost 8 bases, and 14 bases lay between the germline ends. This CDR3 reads CASSLDGSSAEAFF. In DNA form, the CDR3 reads TGTGCCAGCAGCTTAGATGGGAGCTCGGCAGAAGCTTTCTTT.

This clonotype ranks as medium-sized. CDR3 sequence (DNA): TGTGCCAGCAGCTTAGGGGGTAGGGACAGGGGGAGTCAGTACTTC. The encoded protein is CASSLGGRDRGSQYF. This chain uses TRBV7-7 with TRBJ2-7; 11 bases are a match to TRBD1. CDR1 SSHAT and CDR2 FNYEAQ come from the germline V gene (reference sequence). The CDR3 is made up of 15 amino acids. J gave up 10 bases and V 1 base, and 9 bases lay outside the gene matches.

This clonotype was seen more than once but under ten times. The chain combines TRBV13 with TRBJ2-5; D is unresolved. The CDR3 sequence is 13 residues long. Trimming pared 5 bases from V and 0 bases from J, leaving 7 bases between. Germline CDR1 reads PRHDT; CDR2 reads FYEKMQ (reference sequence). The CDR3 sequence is CASSRPNQETQYF. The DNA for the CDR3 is TGTGCCAGCAGCCGACCCAACCAAGAGACCCAGTACTTC.

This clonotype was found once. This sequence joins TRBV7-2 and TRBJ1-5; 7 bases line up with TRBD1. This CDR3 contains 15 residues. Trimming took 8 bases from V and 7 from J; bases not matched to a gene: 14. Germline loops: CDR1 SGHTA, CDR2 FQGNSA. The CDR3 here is CASSPGGGITQPQHF. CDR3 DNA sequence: TGTGCCAGCTCACCAGGGGGGGGAATCACGCAGCCCCAGCATTTT.

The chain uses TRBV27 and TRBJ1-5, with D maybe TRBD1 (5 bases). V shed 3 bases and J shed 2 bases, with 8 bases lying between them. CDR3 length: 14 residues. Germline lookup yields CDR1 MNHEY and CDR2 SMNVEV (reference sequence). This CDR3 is CASSLVGGNQPQHF. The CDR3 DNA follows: TGTGCCAGCAGTTTGGTGGGGGGCAATCAGCCCCAGCATTTT.

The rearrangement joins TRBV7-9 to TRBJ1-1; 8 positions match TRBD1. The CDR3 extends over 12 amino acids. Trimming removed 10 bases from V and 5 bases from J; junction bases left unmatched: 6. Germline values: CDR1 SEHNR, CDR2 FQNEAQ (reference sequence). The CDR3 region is CATDRGGTEAFF. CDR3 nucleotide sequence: TGTGCCACAGACAGGGGAGGAACTGAAGCTTTCTTT.

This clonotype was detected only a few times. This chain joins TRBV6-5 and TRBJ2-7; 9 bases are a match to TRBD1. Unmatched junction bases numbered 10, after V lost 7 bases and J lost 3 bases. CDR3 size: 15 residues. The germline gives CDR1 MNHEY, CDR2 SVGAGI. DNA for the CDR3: TGTGCCAGCATCGACGACAGGGGGTCCTACTACGAGCAGTACTTC. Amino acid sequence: CASIDDRGSYYEQYF.